This is a list of T cell receptor beta chains from one sample in a study of T cells in Graves' hyperthyroidism and ophthalmopathy. TCRdb fed the multiplex PCR reads into MiXCR, producing one record per CDR3 protein. This table holds approximately 600,000 distinct CDR3 sequences, around 14% found once. Sequenced input: blood. These receptors were collected from a woman in her 30s with Graves' hyperthyroidism that later progressed to Graves' ophthalmopathy. Both conserved end residues are part of each CDR3. The order of the fields is clone size, V gene, J gene, D gene, CDR3 DNA, CDR3 protein. D genes are given only for firm matches. Not every row has a clone size; where given, it reads once, few, many or a size class.

size: -
V: TRBV24-1
J: TRBJ2-2
D: -
DNA: TGTGCCACCAGTGATTTATTCGGAAACTGGGGCGACACCGGGGAGCTGTTTTTT
CDR3: CATSDLFGNWGDTGELFF

size: many
V: TRBV6-5
J: TRBJ1-6
D: TRBD1
DNA: TGTGCCAGCAGTTACCTTGAGGGGGCAAATTCACCCCTCCACTTT
CDR3: CASSYLEGANSPLHF

size: -
V: TRBV5-6
J: TRBJ2-3
D: TRBD1
DNA: TGTGCCAGCGGACCGACCGGGACAGGGCCCGATACGCAGTATTTT
CDR3: CASGPTGTGPDTQYF

size: few
V: TRBV20-1
J: TRBJ1-5
D: -
DNA: TGCAGTGCTAGAAGGAGGCTCCGCAATGAGCCCCAGCATTTT
CDR3: CSARRRLRNEPQHF

size: many
V: TRBV24-1
J: TRBJ1-2
D: -
DNA: TGTGCCACCAGTGATGGCCAGGGGCGCGGCTATGGCTACACCTTC
CDR3: CATSDGQGRGYGYTF

size: many
V: TRBV20-1
J: TRBJ2-1
D: TRBD1
DNA: TGCAGTGCTAGATCGGGACAGGGAGGGTTTAGAGATGAGCAGTTCTTC
CDR3: CSARSGQGGFRDEQFF

size: many
V: TRBV6-2/TRBV6-3
J: TRBJ2-7
D: TRBD2
DNA: TGTGCCAGCAGTTACGCGGGGGTCGACTACGAGCAGTACTTC
CDR3: CASSYAGVDYEQYF

size: many
V: TRBV11-2
J: TRBJ2-1
D: TRBD2
DNA: TGTGCCACCCCGACTAGCGGGAACGGTGGTGAGCAGTTCTTC
CDR3: CATPTSGNGGEQFF

size: many
V: TRBV5-1
J: TRBJ1-1
D: -
DNA: TGCGCCAGCAGCTTTAGCAGGGCCAGCTATGAAGGGACTGAAGCTTTCTTT
CDR3: CASSFSRASYEGTEAFF

size: many
V: TRBV12-3/TRBV12-4
J: TRBJ1-1
D: -
DNA: TGTGCCAGTAGGGGAGGATCGGCAGCTTTCTTT
CDR3: CASRGGSAAFF

size: many
V: TRBV2
J: TRBJ1-1
D: -
DNA: TGTGCCAGCACCGAACAGGGACAAATGAACGCTGAAGCTTTCTTT
CDR3: CASTEQGQMNAEAFF

size: many
V: TRBV5-1
J: TRBJ1-5
D: -
DNA: TGCGCCAGCAGCCAGGACGGGAGTAATCAGCCCCAGCATTTT
CDR3: CASSQDGSNQPQHF

size: -
V: TRBV6-1
J: TRBJ2-7
D: -
DNA: TGTGCCAGCGGACTCTTGGGGGAGCAGTACTTC
CDR3: CASGLLGEQYF

size: many
V: TRBV12-3/TRBV12-4
J: TRBJ1-1
D: -
DNA: TGTGCCAGCACTAAGGGGGGATTAGAAGCTTTCTTT
CDR3: CASTKGGLEAFF

size: many
V: TRBV11-3
J: TRBJ1-2
D: -
DNA: TGTGCCAGCAGCTTAGACTTGCGGGGCTACACCTTC
CDR3: CASSLDLRGYTF

size: many
V: TRBV3-1
J: TRBJ2-3
D: -
DNA: TGTGCCAGCAGCCAATTTCAAGGAAGCACAGATACGCAGTATTTT
CDR3: CASSQFQGSTDTQYF

size: many
V: TRBV19
J: TRBJ2-5
D: -
DNA: TGTGCCAGTAGGGGGGGACGTGAGAGCAAAGAGACCCAGTACTTC
CDR3: CASRGGRESKETQYF

size: -
V: TRBV19
J: TRBJ2-3
D: -
DNA: TGTGCCAGTAGGAGCCTCGGGGGAGGCTCAGATACGCAGTATTTT
CDR3: CASRSLGGGSDTQYF

size: many
V: TRBV2
J: TRBJ2-5
D: -
DNA: TGTGCCGTGTCCTTGGAACGTCAAGAGACCCAGTACTTC
CDR3: CAVSLERQETQYF

size: few
V: TRBV19
J: TRBJ2-2
D: -
DNA: TGTGCCAGTACCCCGGGGGAGAACACCGGGGAGCTGTTTTTT
CDR3: CASTPGENTGELFF

size: many
V: TRBV12-3/TRBV12-4
J: TRBJ2-3
D: -
DNA: TGTGCCAGCAGTTTATTGGTCCAGGGAGAGGTCGTGGATACGCAGTATTTT
CDR3: CASSLLVQGEVVDTQYF

size: many
V: TRBV28
J: TRBJ2-7
D: -
DNA: TGTGCCAGCAGTTTAGTTTACAGGGATCTGCACGAGCAGTACTTC
CDR3: CASSLVYRDLHEQYF

size: many
V: TRBV12-3/TRBV12-4
J: TRBJ1-1
D: TRBD1
DNA: TGTGCCAGCAGTTGGGACAGCAAAAGTCTGAACACTGAAGCTTTCTTT
CDR3: CASSWDSKSLNTEAFF

size: few
V: TRBV7-3
J: TRBJ2-1
D: TRBD2
DNA: TGTGCCAGCAGCTCCCAGGTCCTAGCGGGAGTAAATGAGCAGTTCTTC
CDR3: CASSSQVLAGVNEQFF

size: few
V: TRBV30
J: TRBJ1-1
D: TRBD1
DNA: TGTGCCTGGAGAGGACAGGCTTTCGTCAAAGCTTTCTTT
CDR3: CAWRGQAFVKAFF

size: few
V: TRBV4-3
J: TRBJ1-1
D: -
DNA: TGCGCCAGCAGCCAATCCATTTACGGTGGGACTGAAGCTTTCTTT
CDR3: CASSQSIYGGTEAFF

size: many
V: TRBV27
J: TRBJ2-7
D: TRBD2
DNA: TGTGCCAGCCGCACCGGGACTAGCGGCTACGAGCAGTACTTC
CDR3: CASRTGTSGYEQYF

size: many
V: TRBV29-1
J: TRBJ1-2
D: -
DNA: TGCAGCGTTTCAACGAACTATGGCTACACCTTC
CDR3: CSVSTNYGYTF

size: few
V: TRBV13
J: TRBJ2-1
D: TRBD2
DNA: TGTGCCAGCAGCTTAACCCAGGCGGGAGGGCCATCAGATGAGCAGTTCTTC
CDR3: CASSLTQAGGPSDEQFF

size: many
V: TRBV5-6
J: TRBJ1-2
D: TRBD1
DNA: TGTGCCAGCAGCCGACCCACCACAGGGGGCGATGGCTACACCTTC
CDR3: CASSRPTTGGDGYTF

size: many
V: TRBV5-1
J: TRBJ2-1
D: -
DNA: TGCGCCAGCAGCTTGTCCGGGACAACGATCTACAATGAGCAGTTCTTC
CDR3: CASSLSGTTIYNEQFF

size: many
V: TRBV24-1
J: TRBJ2-1
D: -
DNA: TGTGCCACCTCCGCGGTGGGGGAGTTATACAATGAGCAGTTCTTC
CDR3: CATSAVGELYNEQFF

size: many
V: TRBV18
J: TRBJ2-5
D: -
DNA: TGTGCCAGCTCACCCCCCTCCAGGCAAGAGACCCAGTACTTC
CDR3: CASSPPSRQETQYF

size: many
V: TRBV20-1
J: TRBJ1-1
D: -
DNA: TGCAGTGCTAGCCCCGGGGCGGTTGAAGCTTTCTTT
CDR3: CSASPGAVEAFF

size: -
V: TRBV20-1
J: TRBJ1-2
D: -
DNA: TGCAGTGCGAATAGACGGGATCCCACCTATGGCTACACCTTC
CDR3: CSANRRDPTYGYTF

size: -
V: TRBV7-9
J: TRBJ2-7
D: TRBD2
DNA: TGTGCCAGCAGCTCAGACCTAGCGGGAGGGTACGAGCAGTACTTC
CDR3: CASSSDLAGGYEQYF

size: few
V: TRBV19
J: TRBJ2-5
D: -
DNA: TGTGCCAGTAGCCTCCGGGACACCCGGGCAGAGACCCAGTACTTC
CDR3: CASSLRDTRAETQYF

size: many
V: TRBV11-3
J: TRBJ2-1
D: -
DNA: TGTGCCAGCAGCTTAGTAGTAGCTCAGAGCTCCTACAATGAGCAGTTCTTC
CDR3: CASSLVVAQSSYNEQFF

size: many
V: TRBV3-1
J: TRBJ2-1
D: TRBD2
DNA: TGTGCCAGCAGCCAATCCGAAGCGGGAGAACTCAATGAGCAGTTCTTC
CDR3: CASSQSEAGELNEQFF

size: -
V: TRBV2
J: TRBJ2-3
D: -
DNA: TGTGCCACTCAGGGGTACGGGCGCACAGATACGCAGTATTTT
CDR3: CATQGYGRTDTQYF

size: -
V: TRBV19
J: TRBJ2-7
D: -
DNA: TGTGCCAGTAGTCTAGGGCCGGGACTCCCCTACGAGCAGTACTTC
CDR3: CASSLGPGLPYEQYF

size: -
V: TRBV11-3
J: TRBJ2-1
D: -
DNA: TGTGCCAGCAGCTTTGGACAACTCAATGAGCAGTTCTTC
CDR3: CASSFGQLNEQFF

size: -
V: TRBV7-7
J: TRBJ2-5
D: -
DNA: TGTGCTAGCAGCGTAGGGGTGGGGAAAGAGACCCAGTACTTC
CDR3: CASSVGVGKETQYF

size: few
V: TRBV7-2
J: TRBJ2-1
D: -
DNA: TGTGCCAGCGGGGAGGTGGGATTCAATGAGCAGTTCTTC
CDR3: CASGEVGFNEQFF

size: many
V: TRBV7-3
J: TRBJ2-7
D: TRBD1
DNA: TGTGCCAGCAGCTTATCTGGACAGGGTACCGAGCAGTACTTC
CDR3: CASSLSGQGTEQYF

size: many
V: TRBV7-9
J: TRBJ1-2
D: TRBD1
DNA: TGTGCCAGCAGCGGCTACGGGACAGGGGGCGGCTATGGCTACACCTTC
CDR3: CASSGYGTGGGYGYTF

size: many
V: TRBV11-3
J: TRBJ2-1
D: TRBD2
DNA: TGTGCCAGCGCCCGACTAGCGGCATCCTACAATGAGCAGTTCTTC
CDR3: CASARLAASYNEQFF

size: many
V: TRBV28
J: TRBJ2-5
D: TRBD1
DNA: TGTGCCAGCAGCCGAACCGGGACAGGGGGAGAGACCCAGTACTTC
CDR3: CASSRTGTGGETQYF

size: many
V: TRBV30
J: TRBJ2-1
D: -
DNA: TGTGCCTGGAGTGTAGGGATCCGTCCCAACAATGAGCAGTTCTTC
CDR3: CAWSVGIRPNNEQFF

size: many
V: TRBV29-1
J: TRBJ2-1
D: TRBD2
DNA: TGCAGCGTCCGAGCGGGAGGCAACTACAATGAGCAGTTCTTC
CDR3: CSVRAGGNYNEQFF

size: -
V: TRBV7-9
J: TRBJ1-4
D: TRBD1
DNA: TGTGCCAGCAGCTTAAACAGGGGAGATGAAAAACTGTTTTTT
CDR3: CASSLNRGDEKLFF

size: -
V: TRBV7-9
J: TRBJ1-2
D: -
DNA: TGTGCCAGCAGCTTAGTGGGACTAGCTAACTATGGCTACACCTTC
CDR3: CASSLVGLANYGYTF

size: -
V: TRBV7-9
J: TRBJ1-3
D: TRBD1
DNA: TGTGCCAGCAGCCCGTTCCCTACAGGGGGTGGAAACACCATATATTTT
CDR3: CASSPFPTGGGNTIYF